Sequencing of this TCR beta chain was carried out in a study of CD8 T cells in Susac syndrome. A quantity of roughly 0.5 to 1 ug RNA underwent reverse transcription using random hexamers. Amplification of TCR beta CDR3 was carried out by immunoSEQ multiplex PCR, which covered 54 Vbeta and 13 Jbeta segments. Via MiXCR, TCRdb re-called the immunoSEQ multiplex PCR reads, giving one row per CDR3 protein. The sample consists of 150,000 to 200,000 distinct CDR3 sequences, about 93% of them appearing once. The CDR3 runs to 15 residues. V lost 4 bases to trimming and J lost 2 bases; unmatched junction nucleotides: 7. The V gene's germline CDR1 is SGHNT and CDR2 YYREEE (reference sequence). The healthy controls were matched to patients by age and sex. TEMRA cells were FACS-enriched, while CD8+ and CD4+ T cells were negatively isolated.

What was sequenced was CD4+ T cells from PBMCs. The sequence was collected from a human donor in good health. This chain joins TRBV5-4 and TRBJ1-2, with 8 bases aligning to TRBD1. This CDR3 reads CASSPRTGRNYGYTF. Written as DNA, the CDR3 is TGTGCCAGCAGCCCACGGACAGGGAGGAACTATGGCTACACCTTC.